Below, 3 T cell receptor beta chains from the same sample are listed, as sequenced in a study of T cells in Graves' hyperthyroidism and ophthalmopathy. Amplification yielded TCR beta CDR3 regions, with RNA transcripts as the source. The HTBI primer set served for first-round RT-PCR of the TCR CDR3. TCRdb recomputed calls from the multiplex PCR reads with MiXCR, one row per CDR3 protein. The sample lists 490,000 or so distinct CDR3 sequences; around 15% were seen once. The sequenced sample was blood. These receptors originate from a woman in her 30s with Graves' ophthalmopathy.

This clonotype was observed at least ten times. V gene TRBV6-6 combines with J gene TRBJ2-5, with a tentative D call TRBD1 (6 bases). CDR3 length: 12 residues. CDR1 and CDR2 (germline): MNHNY, SVGAGI (reference sequence). Deletions cut 0 bases from V and 9 bases from J, with 8 bases between. The CDR3 DNA sequence: TGTGCCAGCAGTTACTCGGGGGCGGCCCAGTACTTC. Protein product: CASSYSGAAQYF.

This clonotype was counted only a few times. The chain has TRBV4-1 and TRBJ1-1; tentatively, D is TRBD1 (5 bases). CDR1 is MGHRA, CDR2 YSYEKL, per germline. Trimming stripped 0 bases from V and 4 bases from J, with 9 bases between. The CDR3 extends over 14 amino acids. The CDR3 sequence is CASSQELGTTEAFF. DNA of the CDR3: TGCGCCAGCAGCCAAGAACTGGGGACCACTGAAGCTTTCTTT.

This clonotype was seen a handful of times. Here the CDR3 DNA reads TGTGCCAGCAGCTTAGAACGGCTAGCGGGCTACGAGCAGTACTTC. This encodes CASSLERLAGYEQYF. V gene TRBV11-2 combines with J gene TRBJ2-7, with 8 bases aligning to TRBD2. The V segment lost 0 bases and the J segment 3 bases; nucleotides outside the gene matches: 4. Germline assignment: CDR1 SGHAT and CDR2 FQNNGV. CDR3 size: 15 residues.